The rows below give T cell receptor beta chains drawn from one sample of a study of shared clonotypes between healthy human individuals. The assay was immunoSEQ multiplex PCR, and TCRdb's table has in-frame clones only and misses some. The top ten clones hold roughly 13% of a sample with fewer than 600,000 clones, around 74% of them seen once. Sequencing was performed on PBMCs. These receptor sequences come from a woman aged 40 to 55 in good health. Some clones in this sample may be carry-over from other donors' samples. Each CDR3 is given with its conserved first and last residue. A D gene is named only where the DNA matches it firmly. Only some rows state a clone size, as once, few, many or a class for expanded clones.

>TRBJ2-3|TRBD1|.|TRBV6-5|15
TGTGCCAGCAGTTACCCCCGGGACAGGGCGAATACGCAGTATTTT
CASSYPRDRANTQYF
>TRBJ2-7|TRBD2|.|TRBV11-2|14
TGTGCCAGCAGCTTCCAACTAGCGGTCTACGAGCAGTACTTC
CASSFQLAVYEQYF
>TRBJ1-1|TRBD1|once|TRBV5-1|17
TGCGCCAGCAGCGAACAGCCCGGGACAGGCCAGAACACTGAAGCTTTCTTT
CASSEQPGTGQNTEAFF
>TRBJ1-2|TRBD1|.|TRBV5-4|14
TGTGCCAGCAACTCTCAGGGGGCAACCTATGGCTACACCTTC
CASNSQGATYGYTF
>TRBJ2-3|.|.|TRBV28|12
TGTGCCAGCGGTCCAGGGACAGATACGCAGTATTTT
CASGPGTDTQYF
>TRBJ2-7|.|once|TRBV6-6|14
TGTGCCAGCAGTTTAAGACCAAGCTGGTACGAGCAGTACTTC
CASSLRPSWYEQYF
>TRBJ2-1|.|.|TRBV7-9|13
TGTGCCAGCAGCTTAAGGGGGTCCAATGAGCAGTTCTTC
CASSLRGSNEQFF
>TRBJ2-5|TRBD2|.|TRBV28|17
TGTGCCAGCAGTCCCAACTTTGGGACTAGCGGACAAGAGACCCAGTACTTC
CASSPNFGTSGQETQYF
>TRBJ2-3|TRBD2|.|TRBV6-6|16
TGTGCCAGCAGGCACCCTAGCGGGAGAGGATTCGATACGCAGTATTTT
CASRHPSGRGFDTQYF
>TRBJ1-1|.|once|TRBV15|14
TGTGCCACCAGCAGAGAAACGGCACCGACTGAAGCTTTCTTT
CATSRETAPTEAFF
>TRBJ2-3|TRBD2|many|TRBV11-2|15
TGTGCCAGCAGCTCCCTAGCGGGAGGCCCGCCCACGCAGTATTTT
CASSSLAGGPPTQYF
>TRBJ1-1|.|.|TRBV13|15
TGTGCCAGCAGCACTTACGAGGGGCCGAACACTGAAGCTTTCTTT
CASSTYEGPNTEAFF
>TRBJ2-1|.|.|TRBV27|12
TGTGCCAGCAGTTTATGGGGGGATGAGCAGTTCTTC
CASSLWGDEQFF
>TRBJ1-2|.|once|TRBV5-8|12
TGTGCCAGCAGCTTGGTTGCCTATGGCTACACCTTC
CASSLVAYGYTF
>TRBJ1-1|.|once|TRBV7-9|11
TGTGCCAGCAGCTTCTCCAGGGAAGCTTTCTTT
CASSFSREAFF
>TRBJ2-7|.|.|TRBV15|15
TGTGCCACCAGCGAAAATTGGGCCTCCTCCTACGAGCAGTACTTC
CATSENWASSYEQYF
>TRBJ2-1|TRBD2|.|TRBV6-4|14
TGTGCCAGCAGTGACGGGACTAGTCACAATGAGCAGTTCTTC
CASSDGTSHNEQFF
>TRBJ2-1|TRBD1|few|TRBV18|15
TGTGCCAGCTCTAAGGACAGGGCTGGTTGGGATGAGCAGTTCTTC
CASSKDRAGWDEQFF
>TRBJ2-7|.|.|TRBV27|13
TGTGCCAGCAGTTTAAGTAGGGGCGGCGAGCAGTACTTC
CASSLSRGGEQYF
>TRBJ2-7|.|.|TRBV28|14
TGTGCCAGCAGTTCCGTTGGAGGGGCCTACGAGCAGTACTTC
CASSSVGGAYEQYF
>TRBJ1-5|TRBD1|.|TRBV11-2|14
TGTGCCAGCAGCTACGGGACAGGGAATCAGCCCCAGCATTTT
CASSYGTGNQPQHF
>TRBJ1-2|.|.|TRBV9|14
TGTGCCAGCAGCGCCCTATCAGGGGACTATGGCTACACCTTC
CASSALSGDYGYTF
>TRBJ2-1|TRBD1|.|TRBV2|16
TGTGCCAGCAGTGAATTTGGGGGACAGGGGGTCAATGAGCAGTTCTTC
CASSEFGGQGVNEQFF
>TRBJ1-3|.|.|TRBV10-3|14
TGTGCCATCACCTCCACCGTAGGAGACGGGACCATATATTTT
CAITSTVGDGTIYF
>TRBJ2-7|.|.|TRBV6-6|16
TGTGCCAGCAGTTACTCGATGAGCGGCTACTCCTACGAGCAGTACTTC
CASSYSMSGYSYEQYF
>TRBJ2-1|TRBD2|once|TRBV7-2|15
TGTGCCAGCAGCATAGGACTAGCGGGAGTGGATGAGCAGTTCTTC
CASSIGLAGVDEQFF
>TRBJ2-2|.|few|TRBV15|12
TGTGCCACCAGCAGAGATAGCGGGGAGCTGTTTTTT
CATSRDSGELFF
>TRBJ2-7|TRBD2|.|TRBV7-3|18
TGTGCCAGCAGCCCCCGCCCCTGGGCGGCGGGAGGGCTTGACGAGCAGTACTTC
CASSPRPWAAGGLDEQYF
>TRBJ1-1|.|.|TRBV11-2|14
TGTGCCAGCAGCTTAGTAGGAGCGGGCACTGAAGCTTTCTTT
CASSLVGAGTEAFF
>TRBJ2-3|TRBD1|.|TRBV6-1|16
TGTGCCAGCAGTGAAGAAGGGACAGGGGGCACAGATACGCAGTATTTT
CASSEEGTGGTDTQYF
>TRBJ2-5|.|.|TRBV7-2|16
TGTGCCAGCAGCTTATTGGGGGGGCGGAACCAAGAGACCCAGTACTTC
CASSLLGGRNQETQYF
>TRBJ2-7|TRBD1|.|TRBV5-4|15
TGTGCCAGCAGCGCCCGGACAGGTAGCTCCTACGAGCAGTACTTC
CASSARTGSSYEQYF
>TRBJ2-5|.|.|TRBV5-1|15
TGCGCCAGCAGCGTAGACACAGGCCCCCAAGAGACCCAGTACTTC
CASSVDTGPQETQYF
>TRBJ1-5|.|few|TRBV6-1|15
TGTGCCAGCAGTGATGAGGGGTTAGGATACCAGCCCCAGCATTTT
CASSDEGLGYQPQHF
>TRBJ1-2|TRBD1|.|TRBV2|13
TGTGCCAGCAAGGGGGAGGGGGCGCGTGGCTACACCTTC
CASKGEGARGYTF
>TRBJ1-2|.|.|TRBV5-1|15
TGCGCCAGCAGCTTGGACGGGACATCTAACTATGGCTACACCTTC
CASSLDGTSNYGYTF
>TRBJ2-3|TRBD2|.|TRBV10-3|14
TGTGCCATCGGACTAGCGGGAGGGCCAAATACGCAGTATTTT
CAIGLAGGPNTQYF
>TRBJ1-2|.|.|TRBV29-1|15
TGCAGCGTTGCTGGCTTTGGGGGCGAAAACTATGGCTACACCTTC
CSVAGFGGENYGYTF
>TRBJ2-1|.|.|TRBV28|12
TGTGCCAGCGGACGGACCTACAATGAGCAGTTCTTC
CASGRTYNEQFF
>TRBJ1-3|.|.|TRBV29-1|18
TGCAGCGTTGAAGAAAGGTACAGGCCCTCGCGCTCTGGAAACACCATATATTTT
CSVEERYRPSRSGNTIYF
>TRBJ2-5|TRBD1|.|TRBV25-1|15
TGTGCCAGCAGTCGAGAGGGACAGGGGCGACAGACCCAGTACTTC
CASSREGQGRQTQYF
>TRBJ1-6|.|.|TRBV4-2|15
TGTGCCAGCAGCCAGTCAACGGATTATGATTCACCCCTCCACTTT
CASSQSTDYDSPLHF
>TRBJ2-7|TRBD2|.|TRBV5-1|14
TGCGCCAGCAGTCCTAGCGGAAGCTCCTACGAGCAGTACTTC
CASSPSGSSYEQYF
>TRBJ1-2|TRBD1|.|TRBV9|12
TGTGCCAGGACAGGGTCTAACTATGGCTACACCTTC
CARTGSNYGYTF